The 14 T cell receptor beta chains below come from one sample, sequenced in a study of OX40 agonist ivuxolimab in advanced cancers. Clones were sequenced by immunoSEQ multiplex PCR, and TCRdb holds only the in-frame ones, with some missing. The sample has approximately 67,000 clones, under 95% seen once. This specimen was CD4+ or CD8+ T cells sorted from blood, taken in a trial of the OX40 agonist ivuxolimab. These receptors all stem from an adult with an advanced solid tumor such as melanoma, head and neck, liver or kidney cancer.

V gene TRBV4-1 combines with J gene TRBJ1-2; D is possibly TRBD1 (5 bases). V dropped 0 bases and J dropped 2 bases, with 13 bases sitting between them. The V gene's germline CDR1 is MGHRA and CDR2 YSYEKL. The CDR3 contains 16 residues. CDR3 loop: CASSQESPGRNYGYTF. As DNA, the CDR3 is TGCGCCAGCAGCCAAGAATCACCGGGACGCAACTATGGCTACACCTTC.

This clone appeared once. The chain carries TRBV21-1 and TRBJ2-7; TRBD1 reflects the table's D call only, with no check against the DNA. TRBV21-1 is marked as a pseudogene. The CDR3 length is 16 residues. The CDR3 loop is CASSKERQGRSYEQYF. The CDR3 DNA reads TGTGCCAGCAGCAAGGAACGACAGGGAAGGTCTTACGAGCAGTACTTC.

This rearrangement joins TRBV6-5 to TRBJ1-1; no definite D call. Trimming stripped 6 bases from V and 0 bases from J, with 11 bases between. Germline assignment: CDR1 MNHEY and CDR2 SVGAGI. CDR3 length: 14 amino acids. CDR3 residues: CASSLVLMNTEAFF. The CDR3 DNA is TGTGCCAGCAGCCTTGTACTCATGAACACTGAAGCTTTCTTT.

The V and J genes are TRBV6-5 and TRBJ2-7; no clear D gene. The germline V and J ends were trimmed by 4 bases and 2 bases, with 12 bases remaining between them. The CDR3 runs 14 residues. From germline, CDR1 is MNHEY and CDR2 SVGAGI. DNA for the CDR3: TGTGCCAGCAGTTCCGGCATGTTCGCCTACGAGCAGTACTTC. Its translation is CASSSGMFAYEQYF.

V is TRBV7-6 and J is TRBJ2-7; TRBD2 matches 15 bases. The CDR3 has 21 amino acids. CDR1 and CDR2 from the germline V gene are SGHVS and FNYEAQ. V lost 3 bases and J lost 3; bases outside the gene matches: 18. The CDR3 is CASSFGTSGRSTASLNYEQYF. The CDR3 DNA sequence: TGTGCCAGCAGCTTCGGGACTAGCGGGAGGTCGACCGCCAGCCTAAACTACGAGCAGTACTTC.

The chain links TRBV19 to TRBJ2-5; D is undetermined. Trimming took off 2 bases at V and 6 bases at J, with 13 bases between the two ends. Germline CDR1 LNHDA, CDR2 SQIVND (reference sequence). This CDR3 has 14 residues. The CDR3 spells CASSIPGLTKTQYF. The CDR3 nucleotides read TGTGCCAGTAGTATACCCGGGCTAACGAAGACCCAGTACTTC.

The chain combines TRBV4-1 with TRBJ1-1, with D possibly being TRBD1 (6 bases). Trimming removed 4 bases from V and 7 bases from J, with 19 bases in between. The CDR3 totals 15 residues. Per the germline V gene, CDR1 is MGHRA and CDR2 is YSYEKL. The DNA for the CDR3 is TGCGCCAGCAGCCCAGTGGGCGGGACACGGCTTGAAGCTTTCTTT. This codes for CASSPVGGTRLEAFF.

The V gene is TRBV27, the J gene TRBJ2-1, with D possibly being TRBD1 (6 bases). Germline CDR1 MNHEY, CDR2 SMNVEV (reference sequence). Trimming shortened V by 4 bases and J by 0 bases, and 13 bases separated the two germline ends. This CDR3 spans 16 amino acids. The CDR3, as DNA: TGTGCCAGCAGTTGGACAGCGTCGAGCTCCTACAATGAGCAGTTCTTC. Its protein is CASSWTASSSYNEQFF.

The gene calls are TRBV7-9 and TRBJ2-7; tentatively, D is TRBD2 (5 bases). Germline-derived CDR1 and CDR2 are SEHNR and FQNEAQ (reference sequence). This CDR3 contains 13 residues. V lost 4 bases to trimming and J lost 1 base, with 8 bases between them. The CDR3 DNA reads TGTGCCAGCAGCTACCCGGGGTCCTACGAGCAGTACTTC. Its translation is CASSYPGSYEQYF. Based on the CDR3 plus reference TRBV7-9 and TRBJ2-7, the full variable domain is DTGVSQNPRHKITKRGQNVTFRCDPISEHNRLYWYRQTLGQGPEFLTYFQNEAQLEKSRLLSDRFSAERPKGSFSTLEIQRTEQGDSAMYLCASSYPGSYEQYFGPGTRLTVT.

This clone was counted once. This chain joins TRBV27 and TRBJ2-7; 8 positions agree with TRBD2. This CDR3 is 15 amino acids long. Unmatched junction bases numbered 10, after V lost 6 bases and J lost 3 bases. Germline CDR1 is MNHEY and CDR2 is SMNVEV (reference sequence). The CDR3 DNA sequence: TGTGCCAGCAGCCCGGGACTAGAAATTATCTACGAGCAGTACTTC. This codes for CASSPGLEIIYEQYF.

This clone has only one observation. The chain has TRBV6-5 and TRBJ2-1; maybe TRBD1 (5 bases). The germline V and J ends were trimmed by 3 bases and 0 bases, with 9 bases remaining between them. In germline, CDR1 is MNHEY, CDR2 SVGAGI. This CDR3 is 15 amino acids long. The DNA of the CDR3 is TGTGCCAGCAGTTATGGACACAGCTCCTACAATGAGCAGTTCTTC. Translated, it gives CASSYGHSSYNEQFF.

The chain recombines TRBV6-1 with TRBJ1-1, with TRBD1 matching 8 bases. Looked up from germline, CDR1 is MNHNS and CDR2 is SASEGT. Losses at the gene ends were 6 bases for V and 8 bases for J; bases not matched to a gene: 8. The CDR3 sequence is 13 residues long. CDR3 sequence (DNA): TGTGCCAGCAGCCTGACAGGGGCCCCCGAAGCTTTCTTT. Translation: CASSLTGAPEAFF.

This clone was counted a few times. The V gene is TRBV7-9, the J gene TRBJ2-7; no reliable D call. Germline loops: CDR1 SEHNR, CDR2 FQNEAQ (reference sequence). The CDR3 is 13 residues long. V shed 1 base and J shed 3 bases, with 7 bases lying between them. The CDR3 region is CASSLEGHYEQYF. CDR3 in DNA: TGTGCCAGCAGCTTAGAAGGGCACTACGAGCAGTACTTC.

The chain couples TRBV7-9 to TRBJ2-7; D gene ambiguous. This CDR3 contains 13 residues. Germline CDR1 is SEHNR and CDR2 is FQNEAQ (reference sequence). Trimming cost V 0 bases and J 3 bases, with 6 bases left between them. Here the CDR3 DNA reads TGTGCCAGCAGCTTAGCGTCAGACTACGAGCAGTACTTC. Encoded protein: CASSLASDYEQYF.